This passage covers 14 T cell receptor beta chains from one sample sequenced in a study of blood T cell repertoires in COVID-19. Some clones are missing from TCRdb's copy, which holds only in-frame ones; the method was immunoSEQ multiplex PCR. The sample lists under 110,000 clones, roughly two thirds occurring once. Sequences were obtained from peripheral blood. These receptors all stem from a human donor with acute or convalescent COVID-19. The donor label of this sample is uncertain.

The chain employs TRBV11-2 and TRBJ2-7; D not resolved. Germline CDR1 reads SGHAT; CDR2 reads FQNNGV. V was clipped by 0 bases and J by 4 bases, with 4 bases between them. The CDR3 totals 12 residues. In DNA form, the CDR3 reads TGTGCCAGCAGCTTAGAAGAGTACGAGCAGTACTTC. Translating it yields CASSLEEYEQYF.

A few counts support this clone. In DNA, the CDR3 is TGTGCCAGCAGCCAAGATCGACAGGTTTATGGCTACACCTTC. The encoded protein is CASSQDRQVYGYTF. J is TRBJ1-2 and V is TRBV3-1 (or the pseudogene TRBV3-2), with D possibly being TRBD1 (6 bases). The ends were cut back, 0 bases at V and 5 bases at J, with 10 bases in the middle. CDR1 is LGHDT and CDR2 is YNNKEL in the germline V gene (reference sequence). The CDR3 covers 14 residues.

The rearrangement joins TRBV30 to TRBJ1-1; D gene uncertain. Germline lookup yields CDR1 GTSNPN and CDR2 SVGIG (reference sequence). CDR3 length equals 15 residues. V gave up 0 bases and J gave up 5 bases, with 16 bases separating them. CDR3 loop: CAWSVGGVGRTEAFF. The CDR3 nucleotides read TGTGCCTGGAGTGTCGGTGGTGTGGGGAGGACTGAAGCTTTCTTT.

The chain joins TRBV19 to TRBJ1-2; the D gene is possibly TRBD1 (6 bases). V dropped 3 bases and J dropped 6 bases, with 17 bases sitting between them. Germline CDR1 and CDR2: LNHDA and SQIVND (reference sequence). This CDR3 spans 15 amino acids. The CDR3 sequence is CASSMAPEQGHGYTF. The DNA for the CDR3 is TGTGCCAGTAGTATGGCCCCGGAACAGGGCCATGGCTACACCTTC.

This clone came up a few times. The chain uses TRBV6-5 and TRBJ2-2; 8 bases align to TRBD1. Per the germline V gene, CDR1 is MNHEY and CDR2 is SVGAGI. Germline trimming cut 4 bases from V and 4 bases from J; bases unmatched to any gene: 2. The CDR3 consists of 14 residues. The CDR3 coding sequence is TGTGCCAGCAGTTGGACAGGGCTCACCGGGGAGCTGTTTTTT. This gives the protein CASSWTGLTGELFF.

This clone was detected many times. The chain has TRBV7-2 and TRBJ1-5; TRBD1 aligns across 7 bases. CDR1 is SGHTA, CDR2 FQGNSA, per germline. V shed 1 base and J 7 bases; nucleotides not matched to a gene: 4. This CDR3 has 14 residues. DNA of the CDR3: TGTGCCAGCAGCTTAGGTGCAGGGGGACAGCCCCAGCATTTT. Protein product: CASSLGAGGQPQHF.

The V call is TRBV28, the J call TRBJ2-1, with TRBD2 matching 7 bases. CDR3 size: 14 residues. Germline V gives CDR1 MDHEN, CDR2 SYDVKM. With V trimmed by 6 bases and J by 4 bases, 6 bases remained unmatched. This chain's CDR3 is CASSRAGDYNEQFF. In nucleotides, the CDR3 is TGTGCCAGCAGCCGTGCGGGAGATTACAATGAGCAGTTCTTC.

The CDR3 spells CASSVSGVSYNEQFF. CDR3 DNA sequence: TGTGCCAGCAGCGTCAGCGGGGTCTCCTACAATGAGCAGTTCTTC. V usage is TRBV9 and J usage is TRBJ2-1; 7 nucleotides agree with TRBD2. The CDR3 spans 15 residues. The V and J ends lost 2 bases and 0 bases, in that order; junction bases with no gene match: 2. Germline V gene data show CDR1 as SGDLS and CDR2 as YYNGEE. Filled out from reference TRBV9 and TRBJ2-1, the complete variable domain reads DSGVTQTPKHLITATGQRVTLRCSPRSGDLSVYWYQQSLDQGLQFLIQYYNGEERAKGNILERFSAQQFPDLHSELNLSSLELGDSALYFCASSVSGVSYNEQFFGPGTRLTVL.

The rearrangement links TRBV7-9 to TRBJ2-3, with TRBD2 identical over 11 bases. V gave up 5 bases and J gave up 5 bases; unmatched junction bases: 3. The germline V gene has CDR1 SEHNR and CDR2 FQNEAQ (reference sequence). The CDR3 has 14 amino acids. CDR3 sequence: CASSPGLAGDTQYF. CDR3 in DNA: TGTGCCAGCAGCCCTGGACTAGCGGGAGATACGCAGTATTTT.

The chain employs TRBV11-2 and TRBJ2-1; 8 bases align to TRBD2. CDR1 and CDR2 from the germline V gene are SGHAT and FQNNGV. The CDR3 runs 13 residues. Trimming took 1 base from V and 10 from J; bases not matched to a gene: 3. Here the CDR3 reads CASSLVVAGEQFF. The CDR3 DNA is TGTGCCAGCAGCTTAGTGGTAGCGGGGGAGCAGTTCTTC.

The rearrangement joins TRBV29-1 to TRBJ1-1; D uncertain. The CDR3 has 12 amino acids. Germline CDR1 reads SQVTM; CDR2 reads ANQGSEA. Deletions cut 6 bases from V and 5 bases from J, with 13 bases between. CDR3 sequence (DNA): TGCAGCGTGTCAGCGGTGACGACTGAAGCTTTCTTT. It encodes CSVSAVTTEAFF.

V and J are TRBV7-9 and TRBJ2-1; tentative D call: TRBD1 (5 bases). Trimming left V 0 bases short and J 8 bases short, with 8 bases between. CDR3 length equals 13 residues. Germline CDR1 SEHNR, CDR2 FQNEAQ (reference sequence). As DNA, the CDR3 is TGTGCCAGCAGCTTAGCCAGGGTCCATGAGCAGTTCTTC. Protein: CASSLARVHEQFF.

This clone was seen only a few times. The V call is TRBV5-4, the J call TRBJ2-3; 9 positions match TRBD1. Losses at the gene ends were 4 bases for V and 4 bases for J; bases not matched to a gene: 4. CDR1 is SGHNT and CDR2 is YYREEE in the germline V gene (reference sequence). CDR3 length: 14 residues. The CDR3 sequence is CASSMGQGSDTQYF. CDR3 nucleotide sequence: TGTGCCAGCAGCATGGGACAGGGATCAGATACGCAGTATTTT.

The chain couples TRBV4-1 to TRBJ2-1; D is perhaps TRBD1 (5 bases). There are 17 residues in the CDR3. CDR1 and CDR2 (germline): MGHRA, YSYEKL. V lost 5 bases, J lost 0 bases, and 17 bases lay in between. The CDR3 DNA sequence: TGCGCCAGCAGCTATCCTTTAGGGGCACGCTCCTACAATGAGCAGTTCTTC. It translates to CASSYPLGARSYNEQFF.